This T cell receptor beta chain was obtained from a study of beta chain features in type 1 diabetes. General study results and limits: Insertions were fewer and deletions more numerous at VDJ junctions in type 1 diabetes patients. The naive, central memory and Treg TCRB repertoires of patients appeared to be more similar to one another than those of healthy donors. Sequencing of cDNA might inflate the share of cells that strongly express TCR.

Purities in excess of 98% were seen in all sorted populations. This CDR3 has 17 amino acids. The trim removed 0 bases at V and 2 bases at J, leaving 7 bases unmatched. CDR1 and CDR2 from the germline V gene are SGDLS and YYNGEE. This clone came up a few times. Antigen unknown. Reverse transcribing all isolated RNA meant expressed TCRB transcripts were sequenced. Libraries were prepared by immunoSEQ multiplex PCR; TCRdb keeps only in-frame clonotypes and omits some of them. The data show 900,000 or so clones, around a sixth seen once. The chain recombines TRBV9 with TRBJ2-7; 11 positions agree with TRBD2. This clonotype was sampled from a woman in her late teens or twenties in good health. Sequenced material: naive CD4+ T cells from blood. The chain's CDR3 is CASSVGLAGSGAYEQYF. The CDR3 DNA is TGTGCCAGCAGCGTAGGACTAGCGGGATCCGGGGCCTACGAGCAGTACTTC. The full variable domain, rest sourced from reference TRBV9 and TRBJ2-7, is DSGVTQTPKHLITATGQRVTLRCSPRSGDLSVYWYQQSLDQGLQFLIQYYNGEERAKGNILERFSAQQFPDLHSELNLSSLELGDSALYFCASSVGLAGSGAYEQYFGPGTRLTVT.